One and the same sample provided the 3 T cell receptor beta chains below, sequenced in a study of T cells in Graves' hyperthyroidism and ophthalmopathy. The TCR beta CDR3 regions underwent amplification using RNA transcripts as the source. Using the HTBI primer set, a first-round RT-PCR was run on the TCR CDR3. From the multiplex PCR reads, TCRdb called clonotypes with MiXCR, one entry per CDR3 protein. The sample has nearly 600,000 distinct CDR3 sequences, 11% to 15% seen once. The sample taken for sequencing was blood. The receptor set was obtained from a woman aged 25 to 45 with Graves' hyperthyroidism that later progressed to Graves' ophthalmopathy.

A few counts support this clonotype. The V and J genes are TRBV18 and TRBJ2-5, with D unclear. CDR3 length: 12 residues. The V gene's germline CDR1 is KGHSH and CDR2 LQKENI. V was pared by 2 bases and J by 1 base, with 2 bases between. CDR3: CASSPVQETQYF. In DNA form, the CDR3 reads TGTGCCAGCTCACCAGTCCAAGAGACCCAGTACTTC.

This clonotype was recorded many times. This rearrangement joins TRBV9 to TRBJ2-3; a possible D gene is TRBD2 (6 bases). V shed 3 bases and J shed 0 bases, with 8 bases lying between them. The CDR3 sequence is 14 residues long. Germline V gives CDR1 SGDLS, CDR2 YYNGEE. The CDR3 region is CASSAAGSTDTQYF. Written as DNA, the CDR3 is TGTGCCAGCAGCGCAGCGGGTAGCACAGATACGCAGTATTTT.

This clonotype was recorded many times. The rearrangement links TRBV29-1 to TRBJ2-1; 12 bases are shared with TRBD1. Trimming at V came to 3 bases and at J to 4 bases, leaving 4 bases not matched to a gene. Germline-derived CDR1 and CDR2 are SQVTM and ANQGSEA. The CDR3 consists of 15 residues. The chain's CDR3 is CSVERGQGAYNEQFF. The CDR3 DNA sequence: TGCAGCGTTGAGAGGGGACAGGGGGCATACAATGAGCAGTTCTTC.